Detailed here is one T cell receptor beta chain. The sample belongs to a study of cytomegalovirus exposure and HLA in healthy donors. Germline V lookup: CDR1 DFQATT, CDR2 SNEGSKA (reference sequence). The V end lost 7 bases, the J end lost 4 bases, and 8 bases lay between the germline ends. This CDR3 contains 11 residues. The PCR made use of 60 Vbeta and 13 Jbeta primers. Sequencing used immunoSEQ multiplex PCR; TCRdb keeps in-frame clones, though not all of them. Here the sample spans 150,000 or so clones, around 80% being singletons. The TCR originated in a male donor in good health and CMV-seropositive. V usage is TRBV20-1 and J usage is TRBJ1-3; a weak D match, TRBD1 (6 bases). What was sequenced was PBMCs. The CDR3: CSGGRGNTIYF. The CDR3 DNA sequence: TGCAGTGGGGGGCGAGGAAACACCATATATTTT.